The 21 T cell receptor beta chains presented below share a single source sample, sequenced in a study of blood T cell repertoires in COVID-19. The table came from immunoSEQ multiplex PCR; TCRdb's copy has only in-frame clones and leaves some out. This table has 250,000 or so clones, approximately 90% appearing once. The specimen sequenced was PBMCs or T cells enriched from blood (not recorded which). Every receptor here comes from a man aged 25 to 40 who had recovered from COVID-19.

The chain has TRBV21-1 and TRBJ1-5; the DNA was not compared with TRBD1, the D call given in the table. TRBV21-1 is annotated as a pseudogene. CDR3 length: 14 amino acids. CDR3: CASSKDRGGQPQHF. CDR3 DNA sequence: TGTGCCAGCAGCAAAGACAGGGGTGGGCAGCCCCAGCATTTT.

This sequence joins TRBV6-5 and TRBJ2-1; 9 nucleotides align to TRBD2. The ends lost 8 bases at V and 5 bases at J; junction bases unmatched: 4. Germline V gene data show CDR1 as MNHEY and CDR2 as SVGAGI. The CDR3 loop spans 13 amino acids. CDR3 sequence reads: CASLAGANNEQFF. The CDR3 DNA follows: TGTGCCAGCTTAGCGGGGGCCAACAATGAGCAGTTCTTC.

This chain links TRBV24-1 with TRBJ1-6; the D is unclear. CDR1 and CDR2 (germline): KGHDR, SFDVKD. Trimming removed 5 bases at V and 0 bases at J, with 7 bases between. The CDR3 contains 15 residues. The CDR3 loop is CATSAGSSYNSPLHF. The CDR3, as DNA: TGTGCCACCAGTGCCGGGAGCTCCTATAATTCACCCCTCCACTTT.

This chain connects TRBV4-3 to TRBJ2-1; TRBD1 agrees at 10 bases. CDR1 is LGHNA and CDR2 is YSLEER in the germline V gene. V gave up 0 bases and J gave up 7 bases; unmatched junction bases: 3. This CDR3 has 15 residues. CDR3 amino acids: CASSQDRTGGNEQFF. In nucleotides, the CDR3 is TGCGCCAGCAGCCAAGATCGGACAGGGGGGAATGAGCAGTTCTTC.

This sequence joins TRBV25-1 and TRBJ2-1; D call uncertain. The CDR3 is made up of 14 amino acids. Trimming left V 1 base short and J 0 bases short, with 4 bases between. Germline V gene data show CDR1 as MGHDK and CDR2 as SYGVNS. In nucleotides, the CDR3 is TGTGCCAGCAGTGAATCTCTCTCCTACAATGAGCAGTTCTTC. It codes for CASSESLSYNEQFF. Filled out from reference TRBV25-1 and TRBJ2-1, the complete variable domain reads EADIYQTPRYLVIGTGKKITLECSQTMGHDKMYWYQQDPGMELHLIHYSYGVNSTEKGDLSSESTVSRIRTEHFPLTLESARPSHTSQYLCASSESLSYNEQFFGPGTRLTVL.

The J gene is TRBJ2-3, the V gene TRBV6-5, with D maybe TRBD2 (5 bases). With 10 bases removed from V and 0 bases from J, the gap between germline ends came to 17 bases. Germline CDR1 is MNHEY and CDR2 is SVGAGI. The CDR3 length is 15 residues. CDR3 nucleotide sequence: TGTGCCACTTCCCTAGGACTCCTTAGCACAGATACGCAGTATTTT. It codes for CATSLGLLSTDTQYF.

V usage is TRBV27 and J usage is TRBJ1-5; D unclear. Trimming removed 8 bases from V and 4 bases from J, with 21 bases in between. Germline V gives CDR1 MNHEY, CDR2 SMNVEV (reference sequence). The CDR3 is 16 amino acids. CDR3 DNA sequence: TGTGCCAGCCCCGAGCGCCGAGGCCTTTTTAATCAGCCCCAGCATTTT. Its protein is CASPERRGLFNQPQHF.

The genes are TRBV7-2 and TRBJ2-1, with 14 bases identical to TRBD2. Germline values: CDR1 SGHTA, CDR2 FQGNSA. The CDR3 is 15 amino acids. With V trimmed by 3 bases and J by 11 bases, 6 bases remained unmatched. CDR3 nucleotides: TGTGCCAGCAGCTTCTTGGGACTAGCGGGAGTTCAGCAGTTCTTC. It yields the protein CASSFLGLAGVQQFF.

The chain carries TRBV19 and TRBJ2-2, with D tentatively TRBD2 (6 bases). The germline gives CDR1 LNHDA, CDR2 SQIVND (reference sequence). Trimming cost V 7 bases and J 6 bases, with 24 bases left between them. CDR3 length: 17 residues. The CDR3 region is CASTRESAFRRAGELFF. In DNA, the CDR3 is TGTGCCAGTACGAGGGAATCGGCATTCCGGAGGGCCGGGGAGCTGTTTTTT.

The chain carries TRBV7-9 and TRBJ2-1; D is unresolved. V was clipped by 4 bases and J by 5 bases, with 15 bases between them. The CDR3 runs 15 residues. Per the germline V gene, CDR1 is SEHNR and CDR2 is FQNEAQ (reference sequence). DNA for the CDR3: TGTGCCAGCAGCTCTAATAGACAAATCAACAATGAGCAGTTCTTC. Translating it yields CASSSNRQINNEQFF. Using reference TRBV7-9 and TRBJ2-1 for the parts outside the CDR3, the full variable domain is DTGVSQNPRHKITKRGQNVTFRCDPISEHNRLYWYRQTLGQGPEFLTYFQNEAQLEKSRLLSDRFSAERPKGSFSTLEIQRTEQGDSAMYLCASSSNRQINNEQFFGPGTRLTVL.

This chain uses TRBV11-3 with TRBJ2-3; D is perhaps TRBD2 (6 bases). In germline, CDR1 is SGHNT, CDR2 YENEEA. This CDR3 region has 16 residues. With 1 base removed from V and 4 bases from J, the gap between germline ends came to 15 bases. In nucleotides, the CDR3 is TGTGCCAGCAGCTTAGGGGCCGGGAGAACCGCAGATACGCAGTATTTT. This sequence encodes CASSLGAGRTADTQYF.

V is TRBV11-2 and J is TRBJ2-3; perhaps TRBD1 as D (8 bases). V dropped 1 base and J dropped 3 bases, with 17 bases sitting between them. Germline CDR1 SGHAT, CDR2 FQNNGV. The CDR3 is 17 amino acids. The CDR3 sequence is CASSLVRQGRGTDTQYF. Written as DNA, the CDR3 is TGTGCCAGCAGCTTAGTGAGACAGGGGAGGGGGACAGATACGCAGTATTTT. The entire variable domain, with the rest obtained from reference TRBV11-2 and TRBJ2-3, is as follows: EAGVAQSPRYKIIEKRQSVAFWCNPISGHATLYWYQQILGQGPKLLIQFQNNGVVDDSQLPKDRFSAERLKGVDSTLKIQPAKLEDSAVYLCASSLVRQGRGTDTQYFGPGTRLTVL.

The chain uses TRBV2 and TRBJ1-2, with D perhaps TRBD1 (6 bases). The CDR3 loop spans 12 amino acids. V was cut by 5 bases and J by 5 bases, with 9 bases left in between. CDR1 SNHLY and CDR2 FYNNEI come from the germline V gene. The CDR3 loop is CASSPDSYGYTF. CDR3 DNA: TGTGCCAGCAGTCCGGACAGTTATGGCTACACCTTC.

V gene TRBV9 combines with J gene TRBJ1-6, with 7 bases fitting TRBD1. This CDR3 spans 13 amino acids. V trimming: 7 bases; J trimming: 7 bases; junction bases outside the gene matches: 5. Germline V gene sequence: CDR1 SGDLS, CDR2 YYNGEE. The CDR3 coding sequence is TGTGCCAGCGGAACAGGGGACAATTCACCCCTCCACTTT. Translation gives CASGTGDNSPLHF.

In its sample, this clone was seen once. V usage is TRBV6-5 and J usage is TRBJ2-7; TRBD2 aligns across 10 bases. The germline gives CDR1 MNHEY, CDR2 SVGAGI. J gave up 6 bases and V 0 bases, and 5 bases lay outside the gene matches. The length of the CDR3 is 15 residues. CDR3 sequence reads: CASSYSPSGRGEQYF. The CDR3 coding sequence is TGTGCCAGCAGTTACTCCCCTAGCGGGAGAGGCGAGCAGTACTTC.

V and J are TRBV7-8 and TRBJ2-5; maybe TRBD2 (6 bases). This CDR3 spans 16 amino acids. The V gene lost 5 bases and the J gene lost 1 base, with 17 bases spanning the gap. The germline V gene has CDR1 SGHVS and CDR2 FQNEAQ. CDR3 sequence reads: CASSPRWGERQETQYF. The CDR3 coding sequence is TGTGCCAGCAGCCCCCGCTGGGGGGAGCGCCAAGAGACCCAGTACTTC.

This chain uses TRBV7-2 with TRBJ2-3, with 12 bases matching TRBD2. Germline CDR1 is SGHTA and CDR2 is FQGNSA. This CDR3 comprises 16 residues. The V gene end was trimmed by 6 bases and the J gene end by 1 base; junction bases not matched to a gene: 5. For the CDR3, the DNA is TGTGCCAGCAGTCGGACTAGCGGGGATGGCACAGATACGCAGTATTTT. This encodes CASSRTSGDGTDTQYF.

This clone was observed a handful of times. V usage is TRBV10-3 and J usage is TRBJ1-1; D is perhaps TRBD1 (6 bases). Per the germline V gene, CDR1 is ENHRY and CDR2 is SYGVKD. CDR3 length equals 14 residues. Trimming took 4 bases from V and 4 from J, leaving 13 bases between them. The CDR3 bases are TGTGCCATCAGTGGACGGGGGGCCGGCACTGAAGCTTTCTTT. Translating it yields CAISGRGAGTEAFF.

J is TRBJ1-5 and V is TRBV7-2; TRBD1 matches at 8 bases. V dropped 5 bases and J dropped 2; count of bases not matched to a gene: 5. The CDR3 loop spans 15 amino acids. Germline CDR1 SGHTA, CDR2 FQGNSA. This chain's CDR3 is CASSLDRGRNQPQHF. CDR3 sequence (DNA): TGTGCCAGCAGCCTAGACAGGGGACGCAATCAGCCCCAGCATTTT.

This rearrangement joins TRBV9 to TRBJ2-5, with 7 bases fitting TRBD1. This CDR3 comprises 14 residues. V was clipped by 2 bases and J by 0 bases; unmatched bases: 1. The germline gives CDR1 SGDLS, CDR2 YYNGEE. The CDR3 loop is CASSVGQYQETQYF. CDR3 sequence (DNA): TGTGCCAGCAGCGTGGGACAGTACCAAGAGACCCAGTACTTC. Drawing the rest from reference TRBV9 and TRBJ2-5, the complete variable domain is DSGVTQTPKHLITATGQRVTLRCSPRSGDLSVYWYQQSLDQGLQFLIQYYNGEERAKGNILERFSAQQFPDLHSELNLSSLELGDSALYFCASSVGQYQETQYFGPGTRLLVL.

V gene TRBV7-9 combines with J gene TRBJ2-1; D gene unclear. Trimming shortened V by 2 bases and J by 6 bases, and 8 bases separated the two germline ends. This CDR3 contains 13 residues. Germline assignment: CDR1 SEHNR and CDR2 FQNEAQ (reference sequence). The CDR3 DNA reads TGTGCCAGCAGCTTACTACAGAGCAATGAGCAGTTCTTC. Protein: CASSLLQSNEQFF.